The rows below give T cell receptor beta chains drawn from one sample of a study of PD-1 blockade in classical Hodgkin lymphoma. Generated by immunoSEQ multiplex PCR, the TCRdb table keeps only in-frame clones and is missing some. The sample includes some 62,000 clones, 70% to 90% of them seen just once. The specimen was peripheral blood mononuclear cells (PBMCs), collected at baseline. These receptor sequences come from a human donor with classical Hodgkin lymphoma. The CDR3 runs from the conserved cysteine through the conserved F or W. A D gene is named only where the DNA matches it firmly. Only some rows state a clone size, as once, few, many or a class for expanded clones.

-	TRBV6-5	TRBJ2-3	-	TGTGCCAGCAGGACGGGACTTATCACAGATACGCAGTATTTT	CASRTGLITDTQYF
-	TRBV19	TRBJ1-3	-	TGTGCCAGTAGTATCCCCCGGCCTGACTCTGGAAACACCATATATTTT	CASSIPRPDSGNTIYF
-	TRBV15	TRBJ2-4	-	TGTGCCACCAGCGGTCGACATGGCGGGGACGCCAAAAACATTCAGTACTTC	CATSGRHGGDAKNIQYF
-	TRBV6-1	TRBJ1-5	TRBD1	TGTGCCAGCAGTGGGACAGGGTATACCAATCAGCCCCAGCATTTT	CASSGTGYTNQPQHF
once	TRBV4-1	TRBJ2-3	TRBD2	TGCGCCAGCAGCCAAGATCGGTTAGCGGGGGGCCGATGGGATACGCAGTATTTT	CASSQDRLAGGRWDTQYF
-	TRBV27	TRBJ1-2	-	TGTGCCAGCAGTTCGGAGGGCCGGTATGGCTACACCTTC	CASSSEGRYGYTF
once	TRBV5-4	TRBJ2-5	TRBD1	TGTGCCAGCAGCCCAGACAGGGATAGGGAGACCCAGTACTTC	CASSPDRDRETQYF
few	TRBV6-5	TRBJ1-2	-	TGTGCCAGTAGTTCCGGGACGCCCGGTGGCTACACCTTC	CASSSGTPGGYTF
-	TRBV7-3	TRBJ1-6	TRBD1	TGTGCCAGCAGCCTCCGGACAGGGGGCAGTTCACCCCTCCACTTT	CASSLRTGGSSPLHF
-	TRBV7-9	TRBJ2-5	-	TGTGCCAGCAGCCCCATCGGGGAGACCCAGTACTTC	CASSPIGETQYF
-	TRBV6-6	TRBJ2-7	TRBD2	TGTGCCAGCAGTCACACTAGCGGGGGGCCCTGCGAGCAGTACTTC	CASSHTSGGPCEQYF
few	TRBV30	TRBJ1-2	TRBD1	TGTGCCTCTATGGGACAGCTAGACTCCTATGGCTACACCTTC	CASMGQLDSYGYTF
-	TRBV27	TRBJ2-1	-	TGTGCCAGCAGTCTGACTGGCTACAATGAGCAGTTCTTC	CASSLTGYNEQFF
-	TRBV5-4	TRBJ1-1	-	TGTGCCAGCAGCTTGGCTTCCGGGACGCGGAATGAAGCTTTCTTT	CASSLASGTRNEAFF
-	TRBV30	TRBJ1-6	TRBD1	TGTGCCTGGAGCCCCATGACAGGGCTTTTGGATTCACCCCTCCACTTT	CAWSPMTGLLDSPLHF
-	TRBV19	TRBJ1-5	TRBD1	TGTGCCAGTAGGGACAGGGCCTATAGCAATCAGCCCCAGCATTTT	CASRDRAYSNQPQHF
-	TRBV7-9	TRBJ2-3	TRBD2	TGTGCCAGCAGCTTTAGTCTCCCTAGCGGGGGGGCAGATACGCAGTATTTT	CASSFSLPSGGADTQYF
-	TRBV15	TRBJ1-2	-	TGTGCCACCAGCCCCCAGGCCGGCTCTACTACGGGTGGCTACACCTTC	CATSPQAGSTTGGYTF
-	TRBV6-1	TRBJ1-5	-	TGTGCCAGCAGTGAAGCCGCGACAGGTCATCTAGTAAGTTCTCAGCCCCAGCATTTT	CASSEAATGHLVSSQPQHF
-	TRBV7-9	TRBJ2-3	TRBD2	TGTGCCAGCAGCTTAGACGGCGGGGGGGCAGATACGCAGTATTTT	CASSLDGGGADTQYF
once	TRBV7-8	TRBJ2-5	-	TGTGCCAGTAACGTCGTCGCGGGGTACCAAGAGACCCAGTACTTC	CASNVVAGYQETQYF
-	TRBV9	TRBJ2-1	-	TGTGCCAGCAGCTTAGTATTTGGCTACAATGAGCAGTTCTTC	CASSLVFGYNEQFF
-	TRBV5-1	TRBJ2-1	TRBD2	TGCGCCAGCAGCTTGGAGAGGGAGGGGCCTTCGAACAATGAGCAGTTCTTC	CASSLEREGPSNNEQFF
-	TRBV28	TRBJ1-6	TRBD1	TGTGCCAGCGTTCACGACAGGGGTATTACGAATTCACCCCTCCACTTT	CASVHDRGITNSPLHF
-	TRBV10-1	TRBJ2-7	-	TGCGCCAGCAGTGAGTCCGCGGGATCAAAGCAGTACTTC	CASSESAGSKQYF
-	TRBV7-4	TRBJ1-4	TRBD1	TGTGCCAGCAGTTGCCGGGACAGGGCAACTAATGAAAAACTGTTTTTT	CASSCRDRATNEKLFF
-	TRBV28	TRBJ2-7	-	TGTGCCAGCACCTCCGACAGGTCCTACGAGCAGTACTTC	CASTSDRSYEQYF
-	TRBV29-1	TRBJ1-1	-	TGCAGCGGGACCTCAGGTAACACTGAAGCTTTCTTT	CSGTSGNTEAFF
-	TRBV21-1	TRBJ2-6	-	TGTGCCAGCAGCAAAGACATAAGGCCGACTGGGGCCAACGTCCTGACTTTC	CASSKDIRPTGANVLTF
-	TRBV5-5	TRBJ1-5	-	TGTGCCAGCAGCTTGGCCGATTTAGGACGAGGGAACCCCCAGCATTTT	CASSLADLGRGNPQHF
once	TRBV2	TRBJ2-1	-	TGTGCCAGCAATCTAAGGGGGTCCTACAATGAGCAGTTCTTC	CASNLRGSYNEQFF
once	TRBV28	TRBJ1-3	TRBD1	TGTGCCAGCAGGCGGACAGGGTTTGTAGACACCATATATTTT	CASRRTGFVDTIYF
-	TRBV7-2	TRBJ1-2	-	TGTGCCAGCAGCCCCCTCAACGAGGGCGGGGGCTACACCTTC	CASSPLNEGGGYTF
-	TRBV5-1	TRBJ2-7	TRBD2	TGCGCCAGCAGCTTGAGTAGCGGGGGCCCGTCCTACGAGCAGTACTTC	CASSLSSGGPSYEQYF
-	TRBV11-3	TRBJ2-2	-	TGTGCCAGCAGCCCCGGTGTGGGGGTTACCGGGGAGCTGTTTTTT	CASSPGVGVTGELFF
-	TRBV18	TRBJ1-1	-	TGTGCCAGCTCACCACTTTGGACAGCAAACACTGAAGCTTTCTTT	CASSPLWTANTEAFF
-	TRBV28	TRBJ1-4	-	TGTGCCAGCAGCCGGACCGGGGAGGCTAATGAAAAACTGTTTTTT	CASSRTGEANEKLFF
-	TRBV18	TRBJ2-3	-	TGTGCCAGCTCACCACCAGCTTGGGACTCCAGCACAGATACGCAGTATTTT	CASSPPAWDSSTDTQYF
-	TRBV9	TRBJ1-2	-	TGTGCCAGCAGCGTAGGAACCCGGAGCTGCACCTTC	CASSVGTRSCTF
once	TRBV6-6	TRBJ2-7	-	TGTGCCAGCAGTTATTTCCCGGAAACTTACGAGCAGTACTTC	CASSYFPETYEQYF
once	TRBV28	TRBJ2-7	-	TGTGCCAGCAGTTTATTTAGCGGCGTCTCCTACGAGCAGTACTTC	CASSLFSGVSYEQYF
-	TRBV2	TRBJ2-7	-	TGTGCCAGCAGTGAGCGAGGGGACTACGAGCAGTACTTC	CASSERGDYEQYF
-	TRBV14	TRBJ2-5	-	TGTGCCAGCAGCCAAGATCTCAGGTTTCAAGAGACCCAGTACTTC	CASSQDLRFQETQYF
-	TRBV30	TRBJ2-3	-	TGTGCCTGGAGTGTAACCCCGGGGGGCACAGATACGCAGTATTTT	CAWSVTPGGTDTQYF